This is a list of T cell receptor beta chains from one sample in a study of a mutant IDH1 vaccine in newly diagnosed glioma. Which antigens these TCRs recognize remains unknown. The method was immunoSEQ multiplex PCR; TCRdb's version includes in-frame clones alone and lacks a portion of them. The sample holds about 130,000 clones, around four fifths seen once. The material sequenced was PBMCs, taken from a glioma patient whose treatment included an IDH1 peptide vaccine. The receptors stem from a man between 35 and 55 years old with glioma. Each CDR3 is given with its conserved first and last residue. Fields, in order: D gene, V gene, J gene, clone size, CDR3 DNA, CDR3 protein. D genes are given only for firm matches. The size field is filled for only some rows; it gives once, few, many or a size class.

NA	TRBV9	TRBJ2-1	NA	TGTGCCAGCAGCGGGCTTTTCAGCTCCTACAATGAGCAGTTCTTC	CASSGLFSSYNEQFF
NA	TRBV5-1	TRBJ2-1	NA	TGCGCCAGCAGCCAGGACAGTGAGCAGTTCTTC	CASSQDSEQFF
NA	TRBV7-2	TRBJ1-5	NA	TGTGCCAGCAGCTCCCCAGGGTTCGATCAGCCCCAGCATTTT	CASSSPGFDQPQHF
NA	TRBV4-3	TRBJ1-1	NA	TGCGCCAGCAGCCTCCAATGGGAGAACACTGAAGCTTTCTTT	CASSLQWENTEAFF
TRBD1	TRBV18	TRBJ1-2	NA	TGTGCCAGCACCCCGACCGTAGGACAGGACTTTCATGGCTACACCTTC	CASTPTVGQDFHGYTF
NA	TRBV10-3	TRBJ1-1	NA	TGTGCCATCAGTGAGACAACCCCGGCGGGCACTGAAGCTTTCTTT	CAISETTPAGTEAFF
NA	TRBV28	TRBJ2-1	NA	TGTGCCAGCAGTTTATCTCGGCTAGTTAAATACAATGAGCAGTTCTTC	CASSLSRLVKYNEQFF
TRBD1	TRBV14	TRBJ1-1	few	TGTGCCAGCAGCCTCTCAGGGGGCTGGGCTGAAGCTTTCTTT	CASSLSGGWAEAFF
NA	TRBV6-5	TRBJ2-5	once	TGTGCCAGCAACCGATGGGGCCCAGGGGAAGAGACCCAGTACTTC	CASNRWGPGEETQYF
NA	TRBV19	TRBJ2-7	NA	TGTGCCAGTAGTATACAGGGTTTATCCTACGAGCAGTACTTC	CASSIQGLSYEQYF
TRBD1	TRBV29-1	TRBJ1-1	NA	TGCAGCGTTCAACCGACAGGGATCGGCACTGAAGCTTTCTTT	CSVQPTGIGTEAFF
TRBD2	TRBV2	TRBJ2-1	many	TGTGCCAGCAGTGAATTAGGGGCTAGCGGCAATGAGCAGTTCTTC	CASSELGASGNEQFF
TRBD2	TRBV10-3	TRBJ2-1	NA	TGTGCCATCAGACTGACAGGCGCGGGGGGGCCGGGTAATGAGCAGTTCTTC	CAIRLTGAGGPGNEQFF
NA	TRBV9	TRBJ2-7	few	TGTGCCAGCAGCGTAGACTACGAGCAGTACTTC	CASSVDYEQYF
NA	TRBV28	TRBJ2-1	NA	TGTGCCAGCAGTTTATTGGCACTTTCCAATGAGCAGTTCTTC	CASSLLALSNEQFF
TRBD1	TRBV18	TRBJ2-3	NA	TGTGCCAGCTCACCATTAAGACAGGGAGATACGCAGTATTTT	CASSPLRQGDTQYF
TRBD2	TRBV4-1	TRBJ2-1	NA	TGCGCCAGCAGCCAAGATGCAGCGGGGGGGCACAATGAGCAGTTCTTC	CASSQDAAGGHNEQFF
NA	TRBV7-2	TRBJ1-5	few	TGTGCCAGCAGCTTAGGGAGGAGGGCGCAGGTGATTAGCAATCAGCCCCAGCATTTT	CASSLGRRAQVISNQPQHF
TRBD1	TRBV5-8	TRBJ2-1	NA	TGTGCCAGCAGCCCCGGACAGGGGGTCAATGAGCAGTTCTTC	CASSPGQGVNEQFF
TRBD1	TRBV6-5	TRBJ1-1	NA	TGTGCCAGCAGTCGAGGGGGCAGGGTGAACACTGAAGCTTTCTTT	CASSRGGRVNTEAFF
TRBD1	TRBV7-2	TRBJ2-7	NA	TGTGCCAGCAGCTTAGCGGGGACAGGATTCCCTTACGAGCAGTACTTC	CASSLAGTGFPYEQYF
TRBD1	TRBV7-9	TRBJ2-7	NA	TGTGCCAGCAGCTTTGACAGGGGCTACGAGCAGTACTTC	CASSFDRGYEQYF
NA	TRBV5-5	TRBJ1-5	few	TGTGCCAGCAGCTTGCGGGCAGCAAACAATCAGCCCCAGCATTTT	CASSLRAANNQPQHF
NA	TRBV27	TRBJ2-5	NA	TGTGCCAGCAGTTTGTATCCCCGCGTGAGCCAGTACTTC	CASSLYPRVSQYF